This record covers a single TCR beta chain. Its antigen is currently unknown. Generated by immunoSEQ multiplex PCR, the TCRdb table keeps only in-frame clones and is missing some. The table records 100,000 to 150,000 clones, approximately 90% of them present only once. These data belong to a study of T cell responses to AZD1222 COVID-19 vaccine. Study-wide results and limits: Regions 160-218 and 743-854 held dominance among vaccine-associated CD4 TCRs, which spanned spike. Seropositive AZD1222 recipients at baseline numbered only five or six. A mostly white British donor set with more females was recruited, and clonal diversity was possibly underestimated. No day 14 peak samples; only post-peak repertoires were characterized.

The trim removed 5 bases at V and 8 bases at J, leaving 10 bases unmatched. This CDR3 has 15 residues. Germline loops: CDR1 WSHSY, CDR2 SAAADI. The sequence was collected from an adult in good health. The chain carries TRBV10-2 and TRBJ2-1; 9 bases align to TRBD2. This sample comprised peripheral blood, obtained on day 0 of AZD1222 vaccination. The CDR3 loop reads CASSSSGIRVDEQFF. The CDR3 DNA reads as TGCGCCAGCAGTTCTAGCGGGATACGGGTAGATGAGCAGTTCTTC.